These T cell receptor beta chains were read from a single sample in a study of T cells in Graves' hyperthyroidism and ophthalmopathy. TCRdb fed the multiplex PCR reads into MiXCR, producing one record per CDR3 protein. The data contain nearly 600,000 distinct CDR3 sequences, approximately 15% of them seen just once; the ten biggest clones take up roughly 6.2%. Sequencing input: blood. These receptors were taken from a woman aged 25 to 39 with Graves' hyperthyroidism that later progressed to Graves' ophthalmopathy. Both conserved end residues are part of each CDR3. A D gene is named only where the DNA matches it firmly. Rows may omit the clone size; those that give it use once, few, many or a size class.

v_call: TRBV7-2; j_call: TRBJ2-5; d_call: NA; clone_size: many; cdr3_aa: CASSRLPGRLETQYF; cdr3_nt: TGTGCCAGCAGCCGCCTCCCGGGGCGTCTGGAGACCCAGTACTTC
v_call: TRBV6-2/TRBV6-3; j_call: TRBJ2-3; d_call: TRBD2; clone_size: many; cdr3_aa: CASSFPGRGDTQYF; cdr3_nt: TGTGCCAGCAGTTTCCCAGGGAGGGGAGATACGCAGTATTTT
v_call: TRBV18; j_call: TRBJ2-5; d_call: TRBD2; clone_size: many; cdr3_aa: CASSHAGVGETQYF; cdr3_nt: TGTGCCAGCTCACACGCGGGAGTCGGAGAGACCCAGTACTTC
v_call: TRBV30; j_call: TRBJ1-1; d_call: NA; clone_size: many; cdr3_aa: CAWSVHQETEAFF; cdr3_nt: TGTGCCTGGAGTGTACATCAGGAGACTGAAGCTTTCTTT
v_call: TRBV5-4; j_call: TRBJ2-7; d_call: NA; clone_size: few; cdr3_aa: CASSPGGGRTSYEQYF; cdr3_nt: TGTGCCAGCAGCCCTGGAGGGGGGCGGACTTCCTACGAGCAGTACTTC
v_call: TRBV6-1; j_call: TRBJ1-1; d_call: NA; clone_size: NA; cdr3_aa: CPGSEEGSEAFF; cdr3_nt: TGTCCCGGCAGTGAAGAGGGGAGCGAAGCTTTCTTT
v_call: TRBV5-1; j_call: TRBJ2-1; d_call: TRBD2; clone_size: many; cdr3_aa: CASSFVTSDEQFF; cdr3_nt: TGCGCCAGCAGCTTCGTGACTAGCGACGAGCAGTTCTTC
v_call: TRBV20-1; j_call: TRBJ2-7; d_call: NA; clone_size: many; cdr3_aa: CSASFSYEQYF; cdr3_nt: TGCAGTGCTAGTTTCTCCTACGAGCAGTACTTC
v_call: TRBV24-1; j_call: TRBJ2-2; d_call: NA; clone_size: NA; cdr3_aa: CATSDLVKGDTGELFF; cdr3_nt: TGTGCCACCAGTGATTTGGTGAAGGGGGACACCGGGGAGCTGTTTTTT
v_call: TRBV12-3/TRBV12-4; j_call: TRBJ1-5; d_call: NA; clone_size: many; cdr3_aa: CASLQGASNQPQHF; cdr3_nt: TGTGCCAGTCTACAGGGAGCTAGCAATCAGCCCCAGCATTTT
v_call: TRBV7-3; j_call: TRBJ2-2; d_call: TRBD2; clone_size: NA; cdr3_aa: CASSFLGGRNTGELFF; cdr3_nt: TGTGCCAGCAGCTTCTTGGGGGGGAGGAACACCGGGGAGCTGTTTTTT
v_call: TRBV5-1; j_call: TRBJ2-7; d_call: NA; clone_size: many; cdr3_aa: CASSLSGTGYGEQYF; cdr3_nt: TGCGCCAGCAGCTTGTCTGGGACCGGCTACGGCGAGCAGTACTTC
v_call: TRBV12-3/TRBV12-4; j_call: TRBJ1-5; d_call: NA; clone_size: many; cdr3_aa: CASSLLGPASNQPQHF; cdr3_nt: TGTGCCAGCAGTTTACTGGGGCCCGCTAGCAATCAGCCCCAGCATTTT
v_call: TRBV19; j_call: TRBJ1-2; d_call: TRBD1; clone_size: few; cdr3_aa: CASSLLPTGTGGYGYTF; cdr3_nt: TGTGCCAGTAGTCTCCTGCCCACCGGGACAGGGGGCTATGGCTACACCTTC
v_call: TRBV5-1; j_call: TRBJ1-2; d_call: NA; clone_size: few; cdr3_aa: CASSLAASAYGYTF; cdr3_nt: TGCGCCAGCAGCTTGGCCGCCAGTGCCTATGGCTACACCTTC
v_call: TRBV12-3/TRBV12-4; j_call: TRBJ2-1; d_call: NA; clone_size: many; cdr3_aa: CASSLAASLSDEQFF; cdr3_nt: TGTGCCAGCAGTTTGGCAGCGAGTCTTTCCGATGAGCAGTTCTTC
v_call: TRBV6-6; j_call: TRBJ1-4; d_call: NA; clone_size: NA; cdr3_aa: CASSYASGGEKLFF; cdr3_nt: TGTGCCAGCAGTTACGCCTCGGGGGGGGAAAAACTGTTTTTT
v_call: TRBV7-2; j_call: TRBJ2-3; d_call: TRBD2; clone_size: many; cdr3_aa: CASSFYLAGGTDTQYF; cdr3_nt: TGTGCCAGCAGCTTTTACCTAGCGGGAGGAACAGATACGCAGTATTTT
v_call: TRBV14; j_call: TRBJ2-6; d_call: NA; clone_size: many; cdr3_aa: CASSHPVHSGANVLTF; cdr3_nt: TGTGCCAGCAGCCATCCTGTGCACTCTGGGGCCAACGTCCTGACTTTC
v_call: TRBV7-9; j_call: TRBJ2-7; d_call: NA; clone_size: NA; cdr3_aa: CASSHHRRTPSYEQYF; cdr3_nt: TGTGCCAGCAGCCACCACCGGCGGACCCCGTCCTACGAGCAGTACTTC
v_call: TRBV10-2; j_call: TRBJ1-6; d_call: NA; clone_size: NA; cdr3_aa: CASAGLYNSPLHF; cdr3_nt: TGCGCCAGCGCCGGACTGTATAATTCACCCCTCCACTTT
v_call: TRBV5-1; j_call: TRBJ2-6; d_call: TRBD1; clone_size: NA; cdr3_aa: CASSSGQGGPGANVLTF; cdr3_nt: TGTGCCAGCAGCTCGGGACAGGGTGGGCCTGGGGCCAACGTCCTGACTTTC
v_call: TRBV27; j_call: TRBJ1-4; d_call: NA; clone_size: many; cdr3_aa: CASSSILTNEKLFF; cdr3_nt: TGTGCCAGCAGTTCAATATTAACTAATGAAAAACTGTTTTTT
v_call: TRBV27; j_call: TRBJ2-3; d_call: TRBD1; clone_size: many; cdr3_aa: CASSSGTGPRHTQYF; cdr3_nt: TGTGCCAGCAGTTCCGGGACAGGGCCCAGGCATACGCAGTATTTT
v_call: TRBV7-8; j_call: TRBJ2-7; d_call: NA; clone_size: many; cdr3_aa: CASSLSGSEQYF; cdr3_nt: TGTGCCAGCAGCTTGTCGGGGAGCGAGCAGTACTTC
v_call: TRBV7-9; j_call: TRBJ2-1; d_call: NA; clone_size: NA; cdr3_aa: CVSSPRGNNEQFF; cdr3_nt: TGTGTCAGCAGCCCCCGAGGAAACAATGAGCAGTTCTTC
v_call: TRBV20-1; j_call: TRBJ1-5; d_call: NA; clone_size: many; cdr3_aa: CSARPALVGNQPQHF; cdr3_nt: TGCAGTGCTAGGCCGGCCCTAGTAGGCAATCAGCCCCAGCATTTT
v_call: TRBV29-1; j_call: TRBJ2-5; d_call: NA; clone_size: few; cdr3_aa: CSVRNSRETQYF; cdr3_nt: TGCAGCGTCCGTAACAGCCGAGAGACCCAGTACTTC
v_call: TRBV9; j_call: TRBJ1-1; d_call: NA; clone_size: few; cdr3_aa: CASSAWGGGNTEAFF; cdr3_nt: TGTGCCAGCAGCGCGTGGGGCGGGGGGAACACTGAAGCTTTCTTT
v_call: TRBV9; j_call: TRBJ1-2; d_call: TRBD1; clone_size: NA; cdr3_aa: CASSVSGQGGYGYTF; cdr3_nt: TGTGCCAGCAGCGTTTCCGGACAGGGAGGCTATGGCTACACCTTC
v_call: TRBV7-9; j_call: TRBJ2-2; d_call: TRBD1; clone_size: many; cdr3_aa: CASSTRTGQGGELFF; cdr3_nt: TGTGCCAGCAGCACGAGGACAGGGCAGGGCGGGGAGCTGTTTTTT
v_call: TRBV6-1; j_call: TRBJ1-6; d_call: NA; clone_size: many; cdr3_aa: CASIDADYISPLHF; cdr3_nt: TGTGCCAGCATTGATGCAGATTATATTTCACCCCTCCACTTT
v_call: TRBV11-3; j_call: TRBJ2-7; d_call: TRBD2; clone_size: NA; cdr3_aa: CASSFLGLADAYEQYF; cdr3_nt: TGTGCCAGCAGCTTTCTGGGACTAGCGGACGCCTACGAGCAGTACTTC
v_call: TRBV28; j_call: TRBJ1-3; d_call: TRBD1; clone_size: NA; cdr3_aa: CASRGQPKNTIYF; cdr3_nt: TGTGCCAGCCGGGGACAGCCCAAAAACACCATATATTTT
v_call: TRBV28; j_call: TRBJ2-2; d_call: TRBD2; clone_size: many; cdr3_aa: CASSRDYNTGELFF; cdr3_nt: TGTGCCAGCAGCCGGGACTATAACACCGGGGAGCTGTTTTTT
v_call: TRBV7-2; j_call: TRBJ1-4; d_call: NA; clone_size: many; cdr3_aa: CASSLGGQKYEKLFF; cdr3_nt: TGTGCCAGCAGCTTAGGAGGACAGAAATATGAAAAACTGTTTTTT
v_call: TRBV28; j_call: TRBJ2-5; d_call: TRBD2; clone_size: NA; cdr3_aa: CASNAGVETQYF; cdr3_nt: TGTGCCAGCAATGCGGGAGTAGAGACCCAGTACTTC
v_call: TRBV19; j_call: TRBJ2-1; d_call: TRBD2; clone_size: NA; cdr3_aa: CASRGTSGTGEQFF; cdr3_nt: TGTGCCAGTAGGGGGACTAGCGGGACCGGGGAGCAGTTCTTC
v_call: TRBV29-1; j_call: TRBJ2-5; d_call: NA; clone_size: few; cdr3_aa: CSVEGVGEETQYF; cdr3_nt: TGCAGCGTTGAAGGGGTCGGGGAAGAGACCCAGTACTTC
v_call: TRBV10-3; j_call: TRBJ1-1; d_call: NA; clone_size: NA; cdr3_aa: CAIRGDGAEAFF; cdr3_nt: TGTGCCATCAGGGGGGATGGGGCCGAAGCTTTCTTT
v_call: TRBV6-2/TRBV6-3; j_call: TRBJ1-4; d_call: NA; clone_size: many; cdr3_aa: CASRRHPTNEKLFF; cdr3_nt: TGTGCCAGCAGAAGACACCCAACTAATGAAAAACTGTTTTTT
v_call: TRBV29-1; j_call: TRBJ1-5; d_call: NA; clone_size: many; cdr3_aa: CSASTEYSNQPQHF; cdr3_nt: TGCAGCGCCTCGACAGAATATAGCAATCAGCCCCAGCATTTT
v_call: TRBV12-3/TRBV12-4; j_call: TRBJ1-4; d_call: NA; clone_size: few; cdr3_aa: CASGVGGLNEKLFF; cdr3_nt: TGTGCCAGCGGGGTGGGGGGCCTTAATGAAAAACTGTTTTTT
v_call: TRBV7-8; j_call: TRBJ2-5; d_call: NA; clone_size: many; cdr3_aa: CASNNLDSGQETQYF; cdr3_nt: TGTGCCAGCAACAACCTAGACAGCGGCCAAGAGACCCAGTACTTC
v_call: TRBV3-1; j_call: TRBJ2-1; d_call: NA; clone_size: few; cdr3_aa: CASSQGRGRTYNEQFF; cdr3_nt: TGTGCCAGCAGCCAAGGGCGGGGCCGGACTTACAATGAGCAGTTCTTC
v_call: TRBV30; j_call: TRBJ1-6; d_call: NA; clone_size: many; cdr3_aa: CAWSLLTSDSPLHF; cdr3_nt: TGTGCCTGGAGCCTCTTGACCTCGGATTCACCCCTCCACTTT
v_call: TRBV20-1; j_call: TRBJ2-7; d_call: NA; clone_size: NA; cdr3_aa: CSARWQDVSYEQYF; cdr3_nt: TGCAGTGCTAGGTGGCAGGACGTCTCCTACGAGCAGTACTTC
v_call: TRBV10-3; j_call: TRBJ1-2; d_call: TRBD1; clone_size: many; cdr3_aa: CASRQGQSYGYTF; cdr3_nt: TGTGCCAGCAGACAGGGACAGAGCTATGGCTACACCTTC
v_call: TRBV7-2; j_call: TRBJ1-4; d_call: NA; clone_size: many; cdr3_aa: CASRTDWGEKLFF; cdr3_nt: TGTGCCAGCAGGACGGATTGGGGGGAAAAACTGTTTTTT
v_call: TRBV28; j_call: TRBJ1-2; d_call: NA; clone_size: many; cdr3_aa: CASSLGAAAGEGYTF; cdr3_nt: TGTGCCAGCAGTTTAGGGGCGGCGGCTGGGGAAGGCTACACCTTC
v_call: TRBV11-1; j_call: TRBJ2-1; d_call: NA; clone_size: NA; cdr3_aa: CASSLRVGDQGYNEQFF; cdr3_nt: TGTGCCAGCAGCTTAAGGGTAGGGGACCAGGGATACAATGAGCAGTTCTTC
v_call: TRBV10-3; j_call: TRBJ1-1; d_call: TRBD1; clone_size: many; cdr3_aa: CATTKTGTGGSGTEAFF; cdr3_nt: TGTGCCACCACTAAGACCGGGACAGGGGGTTCGGGTACTGAAGCTTTCTTT
v_call: TRBV28; j_call: TRBJ2-1; d_call: NA; clone_size: few; cdr3_aa: CASSMSGVYNEQFF; cdr3_nt: TGTGCCAGCAGTATGTCGGGGGTCTACAATGAGCAGTTCTTC
v_call: TRBV7-9; j_call: TRBJ2-5; d_call: NA; clone_size: many; cdr3_aa: CASSLVPQETQYF; cdr3_nt: TGTGCCAGCAGCTTAGTCCCCCAAGAGACCCAGTACTTC
v_call: TRBV9; j_call: TRBJ1-2; d_call: TRBD1; clone_size: few; cdr3_aa: CASSEPRGYGYTF; cdr3_nt: TGTGCCAGCAGCGAACCCAGGGGGTATGGCTACACCTTC
v_call: TRBV18; j_call: TRBJ2-3; d_call: TRBD2; clone_size: NA; cdr3_aa: CASSRLAGPEDTQYF; cdr3_nt: TGTGCCAGCTCCCGTCTAGCGGGGCCGGAAGATACGCAGTATTTT
v_call: TRBV7-8; j_call: TRBJ2-7; d_call: NA; clone_size: many; cdr3_aa: CASSPGRVHEQYF; cdr3_nt: TGTGCCAGCAGCCCAGGCAGGGTCCACGAGCAGTACTTC
v_call: TRBV6-1; j_call: TRBJ1-2; d_call: NA; clone_size: many; cdr3_aa: CASRTSINYGYTF; cdr3_nt: TGTGCCAGCAGGACAAGCATTAACTATGGCTACACCTTC
v_call: TRBV13; j_call: TRBJ2-5; d_call: TRBD2; clone_size: many; cdr3_aa: CASSSPSTSRQTQYF; cdr3_nt: TGTGCCAGCAGCTCACCCTCGACTAGCCGGCAGACCCAGTACTTC
v_call: TRBV4-1; j_call: TRBJ2-4; d_call: NA; clone_size: few; cdr3_aa: CASSQAAPGLEYF; cdr3_nt: TGCGCCAGCAGCCAAGCCGCGCCGGGCCTAGAGTACTTC